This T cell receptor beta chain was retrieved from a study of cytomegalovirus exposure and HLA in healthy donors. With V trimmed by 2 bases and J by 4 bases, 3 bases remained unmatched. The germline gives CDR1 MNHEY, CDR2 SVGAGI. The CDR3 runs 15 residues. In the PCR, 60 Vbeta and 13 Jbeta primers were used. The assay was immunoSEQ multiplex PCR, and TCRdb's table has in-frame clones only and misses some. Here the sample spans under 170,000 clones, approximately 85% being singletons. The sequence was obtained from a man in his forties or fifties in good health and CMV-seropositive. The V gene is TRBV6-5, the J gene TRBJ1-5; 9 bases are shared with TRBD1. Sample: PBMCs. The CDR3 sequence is CASSYGGQGNQPQHF. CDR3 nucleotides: TGTGCCAGCAGTTACGGGGGACAGGGAAATCAGCCCCAGCATTTT.